This TCR beta chain was sequenced during a study of cytomegalovirus exposure and HLA in healthy donors. With 60 Vbeta and 13 Jbeta primers, the PCR was carried out. Clones were read by immunoSEQ multiplex PCR, and TCRdb kept only the in-frame ones, dropping some. The table has nearly 110,000 clones, just over 70% seen once. The ends lost 5 bases at V and 15 bases at J; junction bases unmatched: 11. In germline, CDR1 is SGHTA, CDR2 FQGNSA. CDR3 length: 14 amino acids. Comment on this clone: The target antigen is unknown.

Findings and limits, study-wide: A previous analysis found most TCR beta V segments productive roughly 90% or roughly 30% of the time.

V and J are TRBV7-2 and TRBJ2-1; 12 bases align to TRBD2. The sequenced material came from PBMCs. The clonotype was recovered from a boy between 10 and 17 years old in good health and CMV-seronegative. Written as DNA, the CDR3 is TGTGCCAGCAGCCCCCGGACTAGCGGGGTGTGGCGGTTCTTC. The encoded protein is CASSPRTSGVWRFF. Drawing the rest from reference TRBV7-2 and TRBJ2-1, the complete variable domain is GAGVSQSPSNKVTEKGKDVELRCDPISGHTALYWYRQSLGQGLEFLIYFQGNSAPDKSGLPSDRFSAERTGGSVSTLTIQRTQQEDSAVYLCASSPRTSGVWRFFGPGTRLTVL.